The following is a TCR beta chain sequence with its context. Its antigen remains unidentified. This sample is drawn from a study of cytomegalovirus exposure and HLA in healthy donors. V shed 0 bases and J shed 4 bases, with 7 bases lying between them. The V gene's germline CDR1 is SGHTS and CDR2 YDEGEE. The CDR3 length is 13 residues. General study results and limits: At a 0.05 false discovery rate, a later analysis found around 15,000 TCR beta sequences to be associated with HLA alleles. When analyzed later, the rates of TCR association showed variation by HLA locus, with DRB1 the most and HLA-C the fewest.

The PCR contained 60 Vbeta and 13 Jbeta primers. Clones were read by immunoSEQ multiplex PCR, and TCRdb kept only the in-frame ones, dropping some. Among 95,000 to 110,000 clones listed, approximately 80% were seen once. Material for sequencing was PBMCs. The receptor comes from a male donor in good health and CMV-seronegative. The rearrangement joins TRBV5-8 to TRBJ1-2; no clear D gene. The DNA of the CDR3 is TGTGCCAGCAGCTTGGACACCTCCTATGGCTACACCTTC. It codes for CASSLDTSYGYTF.